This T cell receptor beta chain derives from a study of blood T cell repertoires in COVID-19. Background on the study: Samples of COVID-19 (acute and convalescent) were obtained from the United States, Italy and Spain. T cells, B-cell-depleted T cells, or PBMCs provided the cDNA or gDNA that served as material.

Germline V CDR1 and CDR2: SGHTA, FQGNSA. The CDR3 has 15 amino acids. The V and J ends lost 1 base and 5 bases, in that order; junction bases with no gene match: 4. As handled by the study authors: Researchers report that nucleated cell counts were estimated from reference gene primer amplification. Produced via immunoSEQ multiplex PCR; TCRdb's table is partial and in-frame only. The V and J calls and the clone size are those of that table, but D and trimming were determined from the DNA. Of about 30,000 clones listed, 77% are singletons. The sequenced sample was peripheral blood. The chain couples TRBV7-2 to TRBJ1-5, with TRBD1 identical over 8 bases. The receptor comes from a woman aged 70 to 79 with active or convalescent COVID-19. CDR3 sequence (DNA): TGTGCCAGCAGCTTAGTCGCAGGGGGCGATCAGCCCCAGCATTTT. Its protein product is CASSLVAGGDQPQHF.